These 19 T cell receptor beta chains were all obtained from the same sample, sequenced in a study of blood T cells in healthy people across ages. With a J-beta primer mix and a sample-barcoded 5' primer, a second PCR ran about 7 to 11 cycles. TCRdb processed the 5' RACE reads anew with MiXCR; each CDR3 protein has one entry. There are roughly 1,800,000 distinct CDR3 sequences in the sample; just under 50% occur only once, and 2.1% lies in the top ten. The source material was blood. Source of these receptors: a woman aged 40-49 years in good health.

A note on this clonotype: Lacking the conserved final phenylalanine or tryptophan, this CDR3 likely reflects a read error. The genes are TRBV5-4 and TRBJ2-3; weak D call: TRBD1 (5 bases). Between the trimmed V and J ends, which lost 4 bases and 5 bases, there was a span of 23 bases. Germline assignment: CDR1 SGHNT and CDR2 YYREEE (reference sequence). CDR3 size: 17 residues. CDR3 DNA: TGTGCCAGCAGCGTGGGGCCGGACAATCCCCTCCTAGATACGCAGTATTTA. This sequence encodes CASSVGPDNPLLDTQYL.

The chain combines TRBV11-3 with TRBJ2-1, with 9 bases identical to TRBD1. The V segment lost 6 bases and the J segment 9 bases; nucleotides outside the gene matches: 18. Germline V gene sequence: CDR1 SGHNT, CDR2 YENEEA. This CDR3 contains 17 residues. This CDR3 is CASSRTGETRLSGEQFF. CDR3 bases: TGTGCCAGCAGTAGGACAGGGGAGACCCGACTTTCGGGTGAGCAGTTCTTC.

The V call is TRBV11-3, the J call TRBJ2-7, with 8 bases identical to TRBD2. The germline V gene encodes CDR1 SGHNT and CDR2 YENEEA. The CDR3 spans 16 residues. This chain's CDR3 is CTTPGKRGLGYDEQYF. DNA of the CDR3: TGTACTACTCCGGGTAAACGGGGACTAGGATACGACGAGCAGTACTTC. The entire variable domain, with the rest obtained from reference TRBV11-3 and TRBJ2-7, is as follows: EAGVVQSPRYKIIEKKQPVAFWCNPISGHNTLYWYLQNLGQGPELLIRYENEEAVDDSQLPKDRFSAERLKGVDSTLKIQPAELGDSAVYLCTTPGKRGLGYDEQYFGPGTRLTVT.

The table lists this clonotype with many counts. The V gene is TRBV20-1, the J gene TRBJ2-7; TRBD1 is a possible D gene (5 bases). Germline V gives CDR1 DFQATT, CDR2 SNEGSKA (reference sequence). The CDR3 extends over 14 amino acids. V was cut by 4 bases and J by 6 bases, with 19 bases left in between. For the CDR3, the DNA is TGCAGTGCTACCCGGACATCTACGATTGCCGAGCAGTACTTC. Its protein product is CSATRTSTIAEQYF.

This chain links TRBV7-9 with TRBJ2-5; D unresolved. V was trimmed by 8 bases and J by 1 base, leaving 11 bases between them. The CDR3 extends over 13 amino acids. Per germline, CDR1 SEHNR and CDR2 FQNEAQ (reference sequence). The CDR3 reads CASPQVSQETQYF. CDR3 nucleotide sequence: TGTGCCAGCCCCCAGGTCAGCCAAGAGACCCAGTACTTC. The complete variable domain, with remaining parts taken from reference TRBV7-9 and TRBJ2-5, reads DTGVSQNPRHKITKRGQNVTFRCDPISEHNRLYWYRQTLGQGPEFLTYFQNEAQLEKSRLLSDRFSAERPKGSFSTLEIQRTEQGDSAMYLCASPQVSQETQYFGPGTRLLVL.

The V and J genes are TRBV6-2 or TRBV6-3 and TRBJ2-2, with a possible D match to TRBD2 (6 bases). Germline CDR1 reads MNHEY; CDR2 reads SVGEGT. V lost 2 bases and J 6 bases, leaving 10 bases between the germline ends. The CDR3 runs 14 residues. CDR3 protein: CASSYRGMAGELFF. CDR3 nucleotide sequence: TGTGCCAGCAGTTACCGGGGGATGGCCGGGGAGCTGTTTTTT.

The CDR3 is CASSLRTDMFEKLFF. The CDR3 bases are TGTGCCAGCAGCTTAAGGACAGATATGTTTGAAAAACTGTTTTTT. The chain has TRBV7-9 and TRBJ1-4; D is possibly TRBD1 (6 bases). This CDR3 contains 15 residues. Deletions cut 2 bases from V and 7 bases from J, with 14 bases between. The germline V gene encodes CDR1 SEHNR and CDR2 FQNEAQ (reference sequence).

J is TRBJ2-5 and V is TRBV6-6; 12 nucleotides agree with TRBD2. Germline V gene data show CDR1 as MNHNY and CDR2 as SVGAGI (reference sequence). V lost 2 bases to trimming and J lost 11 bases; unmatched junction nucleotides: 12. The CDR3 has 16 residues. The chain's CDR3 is CASSYGFGLAGKVQYF. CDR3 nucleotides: TGTGCCAGCAGTTACGGTTTCGGACTAGCGGGGAAGGTGCAGTACTTC.

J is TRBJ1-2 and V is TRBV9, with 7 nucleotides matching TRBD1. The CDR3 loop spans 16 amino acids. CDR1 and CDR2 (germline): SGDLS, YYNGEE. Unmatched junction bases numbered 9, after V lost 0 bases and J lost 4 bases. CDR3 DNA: TGTGCCAGCAGCGTAGATGATCAGGGGGGGCCCTATGGCTACACCTTC. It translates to CASSVDDQGGPYGYTF.

The CDR3 loop is CSAVQVDREMLDQPQHF. In DNA form, the CDR3 reads TGCAGTGCTGTTCAAGTGGACAGGGAAATGTTAGATCAGCCCCAGCATTTT. This chain uses TRBV20-1 with TRBJ1-5; 8 bases are a match to TRBD1. Germline trimming cut 5 bases from V and 5 bases from J; bases unmatched to any gene: 17. The CDR3 is 17 residues long. The germline V gene has CDR1 DFQATT and CDR2 SNEGSKA (reference sequence).

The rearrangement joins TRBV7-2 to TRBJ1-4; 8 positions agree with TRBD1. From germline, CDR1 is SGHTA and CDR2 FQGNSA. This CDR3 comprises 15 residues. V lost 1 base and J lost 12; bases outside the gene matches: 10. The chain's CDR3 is CASSLVAQGVAELFF. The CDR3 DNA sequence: TGTGCCAGCAGCTTAGTAGCACAGGGGGTTGCGGAACTGTTTTTT.

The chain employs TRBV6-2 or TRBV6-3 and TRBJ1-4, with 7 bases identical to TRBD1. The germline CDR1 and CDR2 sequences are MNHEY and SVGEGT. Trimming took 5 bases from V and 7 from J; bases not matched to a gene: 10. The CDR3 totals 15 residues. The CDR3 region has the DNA TGTGCCAGCAGTACCCGACGACAGGGAGGTGAAAAACTGTTTTTT. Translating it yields CASSTRRQGGEKLFF.

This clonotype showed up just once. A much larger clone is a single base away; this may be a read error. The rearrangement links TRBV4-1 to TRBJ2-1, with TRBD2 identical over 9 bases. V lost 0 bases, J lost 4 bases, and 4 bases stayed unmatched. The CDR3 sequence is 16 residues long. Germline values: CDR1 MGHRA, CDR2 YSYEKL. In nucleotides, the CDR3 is TGCGCCAGCAGCCAAGAGGATAGCGGGGGTTACAATGAGCAGTTCTTC. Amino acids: CASSQEDSGGYNEQFF.

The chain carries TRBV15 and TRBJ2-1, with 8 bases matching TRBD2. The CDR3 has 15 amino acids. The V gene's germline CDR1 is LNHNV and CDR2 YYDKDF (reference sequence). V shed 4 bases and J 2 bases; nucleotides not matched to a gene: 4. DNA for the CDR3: TGTGCCACCAGCACAGCGGGGGTCACCTACAATGAGCAGTTCTTC. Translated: CATSTAGVTYNEQFF.

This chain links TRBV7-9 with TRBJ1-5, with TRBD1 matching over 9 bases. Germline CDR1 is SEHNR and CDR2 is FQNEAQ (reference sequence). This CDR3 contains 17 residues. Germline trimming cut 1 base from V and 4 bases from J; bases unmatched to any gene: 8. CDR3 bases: TGTGCCAGCAGCTTAGGAGGCGGGACAGGGCCAAATCAGCCCCAGCATTTT. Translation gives CASSLGGGTGPNQPQHF.

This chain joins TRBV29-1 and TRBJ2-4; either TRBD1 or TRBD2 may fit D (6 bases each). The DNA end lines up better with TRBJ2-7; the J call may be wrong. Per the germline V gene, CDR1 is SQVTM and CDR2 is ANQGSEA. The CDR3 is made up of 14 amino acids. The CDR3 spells CSVWGDIGNSEQYF. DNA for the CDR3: TGCAGCGTTTGGGGGGACATAGGAAATTCCGAGCAGTACTTC.

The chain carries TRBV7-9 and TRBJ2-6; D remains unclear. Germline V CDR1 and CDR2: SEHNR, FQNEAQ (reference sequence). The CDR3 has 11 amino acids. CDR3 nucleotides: TGTTCGAGTACTGGGGCCAACGTCCTGACTTTC. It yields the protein CSSTGANVLTF.

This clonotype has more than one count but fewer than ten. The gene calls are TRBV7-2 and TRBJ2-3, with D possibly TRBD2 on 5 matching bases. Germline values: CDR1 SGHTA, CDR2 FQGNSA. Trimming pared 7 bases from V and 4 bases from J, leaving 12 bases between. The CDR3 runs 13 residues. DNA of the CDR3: TGTGCCAGCACCCTCGGGATTGCAGATACGCAGTATTTT. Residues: CASTLGIADTQYF.

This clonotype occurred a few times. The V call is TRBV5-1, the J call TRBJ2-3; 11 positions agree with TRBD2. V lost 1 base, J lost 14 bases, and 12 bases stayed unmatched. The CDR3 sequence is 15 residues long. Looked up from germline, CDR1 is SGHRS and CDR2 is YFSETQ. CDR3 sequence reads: CASSLSHPGLAVWYF. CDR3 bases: TGCGCCAGCAGCTTGTCCCACCCGGGACTAGCGGTGTGGTATTTT.